These 4 T cell receptor beta chains share one sample of origin, sequenced in a study of PD-1 blockade in mismatch repair-deficient tumors. The data were produced by immunoSEQ multiplex PCR, yet TCRdb's version contains in-frame clones alone and is incomplete. The sample shows about 51,000 clones, roughly three quarters of them seen only once. The sequences come from peripheral blood, collected 4 weeks after starting pembrolizumab. These TCRs come from an adult with mismatch repair-deficient cancer.

This clone has a handful of counts. The chain has TRBV25-1 and TRBJ2-7; TRBD1 might be the D (6 bases). V was cut by 8 bases and J by 6 bases, with 11 bases left in between. Germline CDR1 is MGHDK and CDR2 is SYGVNS. The CDR3 covers 11 residues. In DNA form, the CDR3 reads TGTGCCAGCGCACAGGGTTTCGAGCAGTACTTC. It specifies CASAQGFEQYF.

The chain employs TRBV15 and TRBJ1-4; no firm D call. V lost 8 bases to trimming and J lost 8 bases, with 12 bases between them. Germline CDR1 is LNHNV and CDR2 is YYDKDF (reference sequence). This CDR3 spans 12 amino acids. The CDR3 is CATRLGTEKLFF. The DNA of the CDR3 is TGTGCCACCCGATTGGGAACAGAAAAACTGTTTTTT.

The chain joins TRBV27 to TRBJ2-3; 8 nucleotides line up with TRBD1. The V segment lost 4 bases and the J segment 4 bases; nucleotides outside the gene matches: 16. Germline V CDR1 and CDR2: MNHEY, SMNVEV (reference sequence). CDR3 length: 18 residues. CDR3 nucleotide sequence: TGTGCCAGCAGTTATATTTCAGGTCTCCAGGGGGCGGCAGATACGCAGTATTTT. Translating gives CASSYISGLQGAADTQYF.

The chain links TRBV11-2 to TRBJ2-1; a possible D gene is TRBD2 (7 bases). Trimming removed 7 bases from V and 5 bases from J, with 18 bases in between. The CDR3 totals 15 residues. CDR1 and CDR2 (germline): SGHAT, FQNNGV. The chain's CDR3 is CASTGGLLPNNEQFF. The CDR3 DNA sequence: TGTGCCAGCACCGGGGGGCTGCTCCCAAACAATGAGCAGTTCTTC.